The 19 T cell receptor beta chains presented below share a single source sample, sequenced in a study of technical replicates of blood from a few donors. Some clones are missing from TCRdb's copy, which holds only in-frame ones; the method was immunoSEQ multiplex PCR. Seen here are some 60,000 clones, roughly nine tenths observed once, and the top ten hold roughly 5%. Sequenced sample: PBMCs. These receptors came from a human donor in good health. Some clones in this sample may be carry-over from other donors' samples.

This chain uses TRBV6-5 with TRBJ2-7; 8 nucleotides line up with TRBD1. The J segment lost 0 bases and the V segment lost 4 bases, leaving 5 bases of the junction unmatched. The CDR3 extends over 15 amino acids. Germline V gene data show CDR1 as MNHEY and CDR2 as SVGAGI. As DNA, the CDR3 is TGTGCCAGCAGTTTAACAGGGGGGAGCTCCTACGAGCAGTACTTC. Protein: CASSLTGGSSYEQYF.

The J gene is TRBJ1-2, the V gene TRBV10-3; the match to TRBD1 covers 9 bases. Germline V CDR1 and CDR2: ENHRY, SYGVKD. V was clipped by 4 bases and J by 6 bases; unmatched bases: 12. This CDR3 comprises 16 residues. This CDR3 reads CAISAATGGVPDGYTF. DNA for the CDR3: TGTGCCATCAGTGCCGCAACAGGGGGCGTTCCCGATGGCTACACCTTC.

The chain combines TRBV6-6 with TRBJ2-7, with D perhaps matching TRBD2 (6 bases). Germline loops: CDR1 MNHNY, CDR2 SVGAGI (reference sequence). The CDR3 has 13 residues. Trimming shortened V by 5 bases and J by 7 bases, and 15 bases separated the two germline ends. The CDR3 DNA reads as TGTGCCAGCAGTGGCCACGGGGGTCCGGAGCAGTACTTC. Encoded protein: CASSGHGGPEQYF.

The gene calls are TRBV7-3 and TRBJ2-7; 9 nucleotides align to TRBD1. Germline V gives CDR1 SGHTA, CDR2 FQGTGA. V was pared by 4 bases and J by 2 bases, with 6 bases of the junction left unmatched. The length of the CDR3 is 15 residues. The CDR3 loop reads CASSSQGQGPYEQYF. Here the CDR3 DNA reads TGTGCCAGCAGCTCGCAGGGACAGGGACCCTACGAGCAGTACTTC.

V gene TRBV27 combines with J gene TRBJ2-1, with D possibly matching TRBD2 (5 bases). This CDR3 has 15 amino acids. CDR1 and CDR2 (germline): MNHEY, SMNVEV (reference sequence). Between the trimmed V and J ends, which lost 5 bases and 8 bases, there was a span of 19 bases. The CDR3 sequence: CASSPARGRVDEQFF. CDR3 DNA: TGTGCCAGCAGTCCCGCCCGGGGAAGGGTTGATGAGCAGTTCTTC.

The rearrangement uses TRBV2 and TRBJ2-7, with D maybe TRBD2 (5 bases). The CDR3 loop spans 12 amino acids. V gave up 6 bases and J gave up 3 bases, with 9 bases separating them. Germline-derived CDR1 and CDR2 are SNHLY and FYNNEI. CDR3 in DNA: TGTGCCAGCAGGGGCGGGCGCTACGAGCAGTACTTC. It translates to CASRGGRYEQYF.

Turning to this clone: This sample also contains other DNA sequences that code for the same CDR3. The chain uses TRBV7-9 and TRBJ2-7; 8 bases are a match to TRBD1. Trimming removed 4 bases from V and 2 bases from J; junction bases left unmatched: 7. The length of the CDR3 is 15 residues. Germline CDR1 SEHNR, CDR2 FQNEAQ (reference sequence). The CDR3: CASSSGTGRTYEQYF. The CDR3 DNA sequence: TGTGCCAGCAGCTCCGGGACAGGTCGGACCTACGAGCAGTACTTC.

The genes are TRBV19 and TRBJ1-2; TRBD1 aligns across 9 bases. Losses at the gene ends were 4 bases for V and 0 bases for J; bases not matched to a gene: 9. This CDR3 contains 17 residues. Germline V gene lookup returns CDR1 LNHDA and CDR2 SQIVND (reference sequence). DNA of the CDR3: TGTGCCAGTAGTAAGTCCGGGACAGGGCTTACTAACTATGGCTACACCTTC. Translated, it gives CASSKSGTGLTNYGYTF.

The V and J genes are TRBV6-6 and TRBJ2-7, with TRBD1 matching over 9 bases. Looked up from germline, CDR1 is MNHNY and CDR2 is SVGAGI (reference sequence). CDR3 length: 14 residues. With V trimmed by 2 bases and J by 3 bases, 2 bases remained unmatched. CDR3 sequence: CASSYAGQGYEQYF. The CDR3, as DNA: TGTGCCAGCAGTTACGCGGGACAGGGCTACGAGCAGTACTTC.

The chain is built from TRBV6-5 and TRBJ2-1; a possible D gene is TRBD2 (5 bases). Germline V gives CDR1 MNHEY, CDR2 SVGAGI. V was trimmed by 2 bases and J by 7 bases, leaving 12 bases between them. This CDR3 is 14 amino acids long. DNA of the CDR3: TGTGCCAGCAGTTACGTGGGAGTGGGTAATGAGCAGTTCTTC. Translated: CASSYVGVGNEQFF.

CDR3: CASSVRTGSEKLFF. The CDR3 DNA reads as TGTGCCAGCAGCGTAAGGACAGGGAGTGAAAAACTGTTTTTT. The J gene is TRBJ1-4, the V gene TRBV9; 8 nucleotides align to TRBD1. V was clipped by 1 base and J by 7 bases; unmatched bases: 3. Germline V CDR1 and CDR2: SGDLS, YYNGEE. This CDR3 spans 14 amino acids.

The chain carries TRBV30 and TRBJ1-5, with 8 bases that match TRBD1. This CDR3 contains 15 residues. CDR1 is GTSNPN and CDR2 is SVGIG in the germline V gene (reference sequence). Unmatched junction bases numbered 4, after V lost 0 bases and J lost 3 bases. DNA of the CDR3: TGTGCCTGGAGTGTACCGGACAGGGTCAATCAGCCCCAGCATTTT. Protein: CAWSVPDRVNQPQHF.

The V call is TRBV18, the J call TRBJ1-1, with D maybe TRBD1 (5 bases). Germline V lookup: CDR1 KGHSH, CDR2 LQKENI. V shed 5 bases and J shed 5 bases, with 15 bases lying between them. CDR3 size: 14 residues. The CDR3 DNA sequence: TGTGCCAGCTCAACCTCCCTCCAGGGAACTGAAGCTTTCTTT. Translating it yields CASSTSLQGTEAFF.

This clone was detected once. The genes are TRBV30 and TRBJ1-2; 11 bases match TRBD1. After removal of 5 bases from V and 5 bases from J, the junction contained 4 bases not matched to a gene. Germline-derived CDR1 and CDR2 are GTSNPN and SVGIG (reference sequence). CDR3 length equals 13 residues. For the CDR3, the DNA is TGTGCCTGGGGACAGGGGGCGGAATATGGCTACACCTTC. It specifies CAWGQGAEYGYTF.

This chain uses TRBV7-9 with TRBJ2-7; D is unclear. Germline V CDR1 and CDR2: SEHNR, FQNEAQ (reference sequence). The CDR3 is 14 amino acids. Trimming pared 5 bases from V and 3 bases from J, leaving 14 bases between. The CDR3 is CASSPIGGRYEQYF. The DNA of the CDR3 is TGTGCCAGCAGCCCTATAGGTGGGCGCTACGAGCAGTACTTC.

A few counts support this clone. CDR3 region: CASSGAGRSYEQYF. DNA of the CDR3: TGTGCCAGCAGCGGAGCGGGGCGCTCCTACGAGCAGTACTTC. The chain employs TRBV5-4 and TRBJ2-7, with TRBD2 matching over 7 bases. The CDR3 loop spans 14 amino acids. In germline, CDR1 is SGHNT, CDR2 YYREEE (reference sequence). V shed 4 bases, J shed 0 bases, and the junction held 4 bases outside the gene matches. Full variable domain (rest looked up from reference TRBV5-4 and TRBJ2-7): ETGVTQSPTHLIKTRGQQVTLRCSSQSGHNTVSWYQQALGQGPQFIFQYYREEENGRGNFPPRFSGLQFPNYSSELNVNALELDDSALYLCASSGAGRSYEQYFGPGTRLTVT.

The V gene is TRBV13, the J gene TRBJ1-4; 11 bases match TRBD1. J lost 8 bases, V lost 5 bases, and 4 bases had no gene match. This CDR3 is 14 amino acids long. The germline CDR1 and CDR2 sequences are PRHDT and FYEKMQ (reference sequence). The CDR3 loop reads CASSRTGGREKLFF. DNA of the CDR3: TGTGCCAGCAGCCGGACAGGGGGCCGGGAAAAACTGTTTTTT.

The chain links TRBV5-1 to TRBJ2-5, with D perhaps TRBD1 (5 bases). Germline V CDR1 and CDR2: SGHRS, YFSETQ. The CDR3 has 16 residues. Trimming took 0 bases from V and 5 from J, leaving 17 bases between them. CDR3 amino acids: CASSLGVVGASETQYF. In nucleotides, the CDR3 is TGCGCCAGCAGCTTGGGCGTTGTAGGGGCTTCGGAGACCCAGTACTTC. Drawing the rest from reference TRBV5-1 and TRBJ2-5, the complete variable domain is KAGVTQTPRYLIKTRGQQVTLSCSPISGHRSVSWYQQTPGQGLQFLFEYFSETQRNKGNFPGRFSGRQFSNSRSEMNVSTLELGDSALYLCASSLGVVGASETQYFGPGTRLLVL.

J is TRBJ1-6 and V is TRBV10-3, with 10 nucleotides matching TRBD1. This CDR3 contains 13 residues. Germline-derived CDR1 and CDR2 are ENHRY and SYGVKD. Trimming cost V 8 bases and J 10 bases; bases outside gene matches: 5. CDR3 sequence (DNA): TGTGCCATCGGGACAGGGGAAGGCTCACCCCTCCACTTT. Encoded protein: CAIGTGEGSPLHF.